Below, 7 T cell receptor beta chains from the same sample are listed, as sequenced in a study of blood T cell repertoires in COVID-19 (dated by TCRdb to between 2020 and 2021). The protocol used for the library was the immunoSEQ multiplex PCR assay. TCRdb stores this immuneACCESS table with in-frame sequences only. Part of the clones is absent; in the studies checked, under half of the shortfall reflects unresolved V genes, and no reason is known for the rest. This sample gives roughly 200,000 clones in total; roughly 82% of them show up just once. The ten largest account for roughly 9.1% of the sample. The sample consisted of PBMCs or T cells enriched from blood (not recorded which). The receptor source for this set is a woman aged 25-40 years who had recovered from COVID-19.

The chain employs TRBV5-6 and TRBJ1-1, with D tentatively TRBD1 (6 bases). Looked up from germline, CDR1 is SGHDT and CDR2 is YYEEEE. The CDR3 totals 16 residues. Deletions cut 0 bases from V and 3 bases from J, with 15 bases between. CDR3 in amino acids: CASSLGTALRHTEAFF. In DNA, the CDR3 is TGTGCCAGCAGCTTGGGGACAGCCCTAAGGCACACTGAAGCTTTCTTT.

V and J are TRBV19 and TRBJ1-5; no clear D gene. Germline CDR1 is LNHDA and CDR2 is SQIVND (reference sequence). The ends were cut back, 3 bases at V and 2 bases at J, with 17 bases in the middle. CDR3 size: 17 residues. CDR3 loop: CASSIVGPRPGNQPQHF. In nucleotides, the CDR3 is TGTGCCAGTAGTATCGTCGGTCCTCGCCCGGGCAATCAGCCCCAGCATTTT.

This chain joins TRBV7-9 and TRBJ1-4, with 10 positions matching TRBD1. CDR3 length: 15 residues. J was trimmed by 8 bases and V by 4 bases; bases with no gene match: 7. Germline V gene sequence: CDR1 SEHNR, CDR2 FQNEAQ (reference sequence). Here the CDR3 DNA reads TGTGCCAGCAGCTATAGACAGGGGGCGGGAGAAAAACTGTTTTTT. Translating it yields CASSYRQGAGEKLFF.

The chain recombines TRBV25-1 with TRBJ2-7; D call uncertain. This CDR3 has 17 residues. Germline CDR1 reads MGHDK; CDR2 reads SYGVNS. The ends were cut back, 3 bases at V and 7 bases at J, with 25 bases in the middle. DNA of the CDR3: TGTGCCAGCAGTGAGGATGACTCCCGTATATCGAGTCGGGAGCAGTACTTC. Its translation is CASSEDDSRISSREQYF.

On this clone itself: The same CDR3 can be traced to other DNA sequences in this sample. The rearrangement uses TRBV27 and TRBJ2-7; 7 positions match TRBD1. With V trimmed by 5 bases and J by 3 bases, 7 bases remained unmatched. From germline, CDR1 is MNHEY and CDR2 SMNVEV (reference sequence). CDR3 size: 14 residues. CDR3 nucleotides: TGTGCCAGCAGTCCCCGGACAGGAAACTACGAGCAGTACTTC. Translating it yields CASSPRTGNYEQYF.

The CDR3 loop reads CASSSTETQYF. The CDR3 DNA reads TGTGCCAGCAGTTCTACGGAGACCCAGTACTTC. The V call is TRBV6-5, the J call TRBJ2-5; D is ambiguous. Germline CDR1 MNHEY, CDR2 SVGAGI. The length of the CDR3 is 11 residues. With 4 bases removed from V and 5 bases from J, the gap between germline ends came to 5 bases.

J is TRBJ1-2 and V is TRBV29-1, with 11 positions matching TRBD1. This CDR3 region has 16 residues. Germline V CDR1 and CDR2: SQVTM, ANQGSEA. V was clipped by 6 bases and J by 1 base; unmatched bases: 10. CDR3 in amino acids: CSVPRDRGNSNYGYTF. DNA for the CDR3: TGCAGCGTGCCCCGGGACAGGGGGAATAGTAACTATGGCTACACCTTC.